Listed below are T cell receptor beta chains from one sample, sequenced in a study of blood T cell repertoires in COVID-19. Using immunoSEQ multiplex PCR, the repertoire was profiled, and TCRdb retains in-frame clones only, with some absent. The table shows 200,000 or so clones, with around 80% occurring only once. Specimen: peripheral blood. The source of these receptors is a human donor in a cohort sampled during active COVID-19. Each CDR3 is given with its conserved first and last residue. Fields, in order: J gene, D gene, V gene, clone size, CDR3 DNA, CDR3 protein. A D gene is named only where the DNA matches it firmly. Some rows have no size entry. The others give once, few or many, or a class for an expanded clone.

>TRBJ1-1|-|TRBV5-1|-
TGCGCCAGCAGCTCGCTTACAGGCGTAGCGGCTGAAGCTTTCTTT
CASSSLTGVAAEAFF
>TRBJ1-1|-|TRBV5-5|-
TGTGCCAGCAGCTTCTCAGGGTACACTGAAGCTTTCTTT
CASSFSGYTEAFF
>TRBJ2-5|TRBD2|TRBV7-9|-
TGTGCCAGCAGCTTAGTGACTCTTAGCGGGACCCAAGAGACCCAGTACTTC
CASSLVTLSGTQETQYF
>TRBJ2-5|-|TRBV20-1|-
TGCAGTGTAGGGGTGGAGGAGACCCAGTACTTC
CSVGVEETQYF
>TRBJ2-1|TRBD2|TRBV7-9|once
TGTGCCAGCAGCCGGTCCGGGACTAGTGAGGATGAGCAGTTCTTC
CASSRSGTSEDEQFF
>TRBJ1-6|TRBD1|TRBV19|-
TGTGCCAGTAGGCGCAACAGGGGGTCCGGGGATTCACCCCTCCACTTT
CASRRNRGSGDSPLHF
>TRBJ1-1|TRBD1|TRBV19|-
TGTGCCAGTAGTACTACGGGACAGTCGAACACTGAAGCTTTCTTT
CASSTTGQSNTEAFF
>TRBJ2-7|TRBD2|TRBV5-1|-
TGCGCCAGCAGCCCCGGGACTAGCGATAACAAGCAGTACTTC
CASSPGTSDNKQYF
>TRBJ1-1|-|TRBV20-1|-
TGCAGTGCTAGTGGAGGTAACACTGAAGCTTTCTTT
CSASGGNTEAFF
>TRBJ1-1|-|TRBV5-4|-
TGTGCCAGCAGCGTGGGACATAAGAACACTGAAGCTTTCTTT
CASSVGHKNTEAFF
>TRBJ2-1|-|TRBV7-2|-
TGTGCCAGCAGCTTAGGAGGGTCCCCCAATGAGCAGTTCTTC
CASSLGGSPNEQFF
>TRBJ2-2|TRBD1|TRBV24-1|-
TGTGCCACCAGTAAGCCGGGACAGGGGGTTTCGAACACCGGGGAGCTGTTTTTT
CATSKPGQGVSNTGELFF
>TRBJ2-5|-|TRBV21-1|-
TGTGCCAGCAGCAAAGACCCGACAGGGGAAGGGGAGACCCAGTACTTC
CASSKDPTGEGETQYF
>TRBJ2-7|TRBD2|TRBV6-2/TRBV6-3|-
TGTGCCAGCAGTTACACTAGCGGGTGGTCCTACGAGCAGTACTTC
CASSYTSGWSYEQYF
>TRBJ1-2|-|TRBV15|-
TGTGCCACCAGCAGAGATCGGGGAGGCTATGGCTACACCTTC
CATSRDRGGYGYTF
>TRBJ1-1|TRBD1|TRBV6-5|-
TGTGCCAGCAGTTACACAGGACAGGGGAACACTGAAGCTTTCTTT
CASSYTGQGNTEAFF
>TRBJ1-2|TRBD1|TRBV6-5|-
TGTGCCAGCAGCCTCCAGTCCAAGGGGGCGTATGGCTACACCTTC
CASSLQSKGAYGYTF
>TRBJ1-1|-|TRBV10-3|-
TGTGCCATCAGTGGGCAACAAGGGGTGGCTGCTGAAGCTTTCTTT
CAISGQQGVAAEAFF
>TRBJ2-1|TRBD2|TRBV27|-
TGTGCCAGCAGTCGCGGGAGCGGGGGTGAGCAGTTCTTC
CASSRGSGGEQFF
>TRBJ1-1|-|TRBV2|once
TGTGCCAGCAGCGAAAGCCGGGAAAGAGCTTTCTTT
CASSESRERAFF
>TRBJ1-3|TRBD1|TRBV5-1|-
TGCGCCAGCAGCACGACAGGGCACACTGGAAACACCATATATTTT
CASSTTGHTGNTIYF
>TRBJ2-7|-|TRBV11-2|-
TGTGCCAGCAGCTTAGGCCAACGGAGCAGTTACGAGCAGTACTTC
CASSLGQRSSYEQYF
>TRBJ1-2|-|TRBV10-3|once
TGTGCCATCAGCGAAACCGGGACTCACTATGGCTACACCTTC
CAISETGTHYGYTF
>TRBJ2-2|-|TRBV6-1|-
TGTGCCAGCAGTGAGCGGAGGGCGAACACCGGGGAGCTGTTTTTT
CASSERRANTGELFF
>TRBJ1-2|-|TRBV28|-
TGTGCCAGCAGTTTGGGCCCTTCGTATGGCTACACCTTC
CASSLGPSYGYTF
>TRBJ1-1|-|TRBV4-1|-
TGCGCCAGCAGCCAAGGGGGAGGGTTGAACACTGAAGCTTTCTTT
CASSQGGGLNTEAFF
>TRBJ2-1|-|TRBV18|-
TGTGCCAGCTCACCAGGGGCGACCGATCACAATGAGCAGTTCTTC
CASSPGATDHNEQFF
>TRBJ1-2|-|TRBV28|-
TGTGCCAGCAGTTCTACTACCGGGGGGTACTATGGCTACACCTTC
CASSSTTGGYYGYTF
>TRBJ2-5|TRBD1|TRBV2|once
TGTGCCAGCAGGAGGGGGCGCGAAGAGACCCAGTACTTC
CASRRGREETQYF
>TRBJ2-1|TRBD2|TRBV14|-
TGTGCCAGCAGCCTTACTAGCGGGGGGCGCAATGAGCAGTTCTTC
CASSLTSGGRNEQFF
>TRBJ1-1|-|TRBV28|-
TGTGCCAGCAGTTTAAGGGAGGAAGCTTTCTTT
CASSLREEAFF
>TRBJ1-3|-|TRBV6-2/TRBV6-3|-
TGTGCCAGCAGTTACGCCCGCGCAAGAAACACCATATATTTT
CASSYARARNTIYF
>TRBJ2-7|TRBD1|TRBV11-2|-
TGTGCCAGCAGCTCGGACAGGCACGACGAGCAGTACTTC
CASSSDRHDEQYF
>TRBJ2-7|TRBD2|TRBV2|-
TGTGCCAGCAGTCCAGACCGGGGGGGTTACGAGCAGTACTTC
CASSPDRGGYEQYF
>TRBJ2-2|TRBD1|TRBV28|-
TGTGCCACCCTTCGACAGGGCAACACCGGGGAGCTGTTTTTT
CATLRQGNTGELFF
>TRBJ1-1|-|TRBV20-1|-
TGCAGTGGGGGGTCGGGGGGAAAGGCTTTCTTT
CSGGSGGKAFF
>TRBJ2-1|TRBD2|TRBV20-1|-
TGCAGTGCTAGTCCAGGACTAGCGGCCGACAATGAGCAGTTCTTC
CSASPGLAADNEQFF
>TRBJ2-1|-|TRBV28|-
TGTGCCAGCAGTGCCTGGCTAGCTTCTAATGAGCAGTTCTTC
CASSAWLASNEQFF
>TRBJ1-2|-|TRBV30|-
TGTGCCTGGAGTGTATTCGGCCAGGGCGGCTACACCTTC
CAWSVFGQGGYTF
>TRBJ2-2|-|TRBV10-3|-
TGTGCCATCGCCCAGGGTAACACCGGGGAGCTGTTTTTT
CAIAQGNTGELFF
>TRBJ1-2|-|TRBV18|-
TGTGCCAGCTCTTCGGACAGCATCTATGGCTACACCTTC
CASSSDSIYGYTF
>TRBJ2-3|-|TRBV12-3/TRBV12-4|-
TGTGCCAGCAGTTTAGGGGGGGCAGATACGCAGTATTTT
CASSLGGADTQYF
>TRBJ2-3|-|TRBV5-6|-
TGTGCCAGCATCAAGTACCGGGGTTATTCTAGCACAGATACGCAGTATTTT
CASIKYRGYSSTDTQYF
>TRBJ2-2|-|TRBV27|-
TGTGCCAGCAGTTTAAGTGGGCAATACACCGGGGAGCTGTTTTTT
CASSLSGQYTGELFF
>TRBJ2-3|-|TRBV19|-
TGTGCCAGTGGCGGAGGAGGGTATACAGATACGCAGTATTTT
CASGGGGYTDTQYF
>TRBJ1-2|TRBD1|TRBV28|-
TGTGCCAGCAGCGTTGAACAGGGGGCGCGTGGCTACACCTTC
CASSVEQGARGYTF
>TRBJ1-1|TRBD1|TRBV7-2|-
TGTGCCAGCAGCCAATTTCGGGACAGGGCTGGAGCTTTCTTT
CASSQFRDRAGAFF
>TRBJ2-5|-|TRBV12-3/TRBV12-4|-
TGTGCCAGCGCCGGGACCCGGGAGAAGACCCAGTACTTC
CASAGTREKTQYF
>TRBJ1-2|-|TRBV3-1/TRBV3-2|-
TGTGCCAGCAGCCAAGATTCGGCTAACTATGGCTACACCTTC
CASSQDSANYGYTF
>TRBJ1-1|TRBD1|TRBV7-6|-
TGTGCCAGCAGCCTCCGGGACAGCGGCACTGAAGCTTTCTTT
CASSLRDSGTEAFF
>TRBJ2-3|TRBD2|TRBV2|-
TGTGCCAGCAGTGTTAAACGACTAGCGGGATTCACAGATACGCAGTATTTT
CASSVKRLAGFTDTQYF
>TRBJ2-1|TRBD1|TRBV10-3|-
TGTGCCATCAAGCCTAAAGACAGGGGTGATGAGCAGTTCTTC
CAIKPKDRGDEQFF
>TRBJ2-2|-|TRBV6-1|-
TGTGCCAGCAGTGAGGCAGGCACCGGGGAGCTGTTTTTT
CASSEAGTGELFF
>TRBJ1-1|TRBD1|TRBV28|-
TGTGCCAGCTCCCGACAGGGCCCCACTGAAGCTTTCTTT
CASSRQGPTEAFF
>TRBJ2-1|-|TRBV5-6|-
TGTGCCAGCAGCCCTCCGGGGGGCTTCTACAATGAGCAGTTCTTC
CASSPPGGFYNEQFF
>TRBJ2-1|TRBD2|TRBV5-1|-
TGCGCCAGCAGCTTACTGCTAGCGGGGGGACCCTACAATGAGCAGTTCTTC
CASSLLLAGGPYNEQFF
>TRBJ2-1|TRBD2|TRBV19|-
TGTGCCAGTAGTGCCCAAAGTCTACTAGCGGGGGGCTTAGGTGAGCAGTTCTTC
CASSAQSLLAGGLGEQFF
>TRBJ2-1|-|TRBV28|-
TGTGCCAGCAGTCCCGCGGGGGGAGGGGGCGCCTCCTACAATGAGCAGTTCTTC
CASSPAGGGGASYNEQFF